The 26 T cell receptor beta chains in this list originate from one sample, sequenced in a study of spatial heterogeneity in lung cancer. TCRdb reprocessed the 5' RACE reads with MiXCR, giving one entry per CDR3 protein. The sample carries around 48,000 distinct CDR3 sequences, about 5.8% recorded once. The time point: sample taken at primary tumor resection. Whole RNA from tumor, nontumor lung or frozen PBMC was sequenced unsorted. Material: PBMCs, obtained at surgery. These receptor sequences come from a male donor with early-stage non-small cell lung cancer.

This clonotype occurred many times. The J gene is TRBJ2-7, the V gene TRBV6-2 or TRBV6-3; D is perhaps TRBD1 or TRBD2 (6 bases each). This CDR3 has 15 residues. Germline lookup yields CDR1 MNHEY and CDR2 SVGEGT. V was pared by 0 bases and J by 5 bases, with 14 bases between. The CDR3 nucleotides read TGTGCCAGCAGTTACTCTAGGAGGGGGTCGCACGAGCAGTACTTC. Amino acid sequence: CASSYSRRGSHEQYF.

This clonotype has a count of ten or more. The V and J genes are TRBV9 and TRBJ2-1, with D uncertain. CDR1 is SGDLS and CDR2 is YYNGEE in the germline V gene. The CDR3 is made up of 16 amino acids. Trimming took off 2 bases at V and 6 bases at J, with 18 bases between the two ends. As DNA, the CDR3 is TGTGCCAGCAGCGTGAATCCAGAACCTTACGCCAATGAGCAGTTCTTC. This gives the protein CASSVNPEPYANEQFF.

In its sample, this clonotype was seen many times. This chain uses TRBV20-1 with TRBJ2-2; TRBD2 aligns across 11 bases. V trimming: 6 bases; J trimming: 5 bases; junction bases outside the gene matches: 8. The germline V gene has CDR1 DFQATT and CDR2 SNEGSKA (reference sequence). CDR3 length: 15 residues. CDR3 sequence (DNA): TGCAGTGCCCGCTCACTAGCGGGAGTTACCGGGGAGCTGTTTTTT. Translation: CSARSLAGVTGELFF.

This clonotype was picked up many times. V and J are TRBV7-3 and TRBJ2-5; 9 bases align to TRBD1. Germline CDR1 SGHTA, CDR2 FQGTGA. V trimming: 6 bases; J trimming: 5 bases; junction bases outside the gene matches: 7. CDR3 length: 14 amino acids. The CDR3 bases are TGTGCCAGCAGGTCAGGGACAGGGAGTGAGACCCAGTACTTC. As protein: CASRSGTGSETQYF.

This clonotype was seen at least ten times. The CDR3 DNA sequence: TGTGCCAGCAGTCACCTTGGGACAGGGGGTGGCACTGAAGCTTTCTTT. Its translation: CASSHLGTGGGTEAFF. The chain employs TRBV6-2 or TRBV6-3 and TRBJ1-1; 11 bases map to TRBD1. The CDR3 covers 16 residues. Per germline, CDR1 MNHEY and CDR2 SVGEGT. Germline trimming cut 5 bases from V and 4 bases from J; bases unmatched to any gene: 9.

Ten or more counts support this clonotype. The chain joins TRBV4-1 to TRBJ2-7, with 12 bases fitting TRBD2. CDR1 is MGHRA, CDR2 YSYEKL, per germline. The CDR3 has 18 residues. After removal of 6 bases from V and 2 bases from J, the junction contained 14 bases not matched to a gene. The CDR3 sequence is CASSRELAGGSGPYEQYF. The CDR3 coding sequence is TGCGCCAGCAGTCGAGAACTAGCGGGAGGCTCCGGACCCTACGAGCAGTACTTC.

This clonotype was seen ten or more times. The rearrangement joins TRBV4-3 to TRBJ2-7; 9 bases map to TRBD1. The CDR3 sequence is 18 residues long. Germline loops: CDR1 LGHNA, CDR2 YSLEER. With 0 bases clipped from V and 6 bases from J, the junction kept 15 bases outside the gene matches. The CDR3 loop reads CASSQELGIGTGMPEQYF. CDR3 in DNA: TGCGCCAGCAGCCAAGAGCTAGGGATTGGGACAGGGATGCCCGAGCAGTACTTC.

This clonotype was recorded at least ten times. The genes are TRBV12-3 or TRBV12-4 and TRBJ1-4; unclear D gene. Trimming shortened V by 3 bases and J by 7 bases, and 3 bases separated the two germline ends. The CDR3 contains 11 residues. Written as DNA, the CDR3 is TGTGCCAGCAGTTTCGGTGAAAAACTGTTTTTT. Translation: CASSFGEKLFF.

For this clonotype: The junction departs from the called germline gene at one end, perhaps through a read error. The chain uses TRBV5-5 and TRBJ2-2; TRBD1 aligns across 7 bases. The CDR3 loop spans 14 amino acids. Germline lookup yields CDR1 SGHKS and CDR2 YYEKEE (reference sequence). The CDR3 here is CASSLWTGSGELLF. CDR3 nucleotides: TGTGCCAGCAGCCTGTGGACAGGTTCCGGGGAGCTGCTTTTT.

This clonotype appeared many times. This chain uses TRBV19 with TRBJ2-5; TRBD2 matches 7 bases. CDR3 length equals 17 residues. The germline CDR1 and CDR2 sequences are LNHDA and SQIVND (reference sequence). Trimming took 5 bases from V and 1 from J; bases not matched to a gene: 13. Here the CDR3 reads CASSQNGRREGQETQYF. For the CDR3, the DNA is TGTGCCAGTAGTCAGAACGGGAGGAGGGAGGGCCAAGAGACCCAGTACTTC.

This clonotype has a count of ten or more. This chain joins TRBV5-1 and TRBJ2-1, with 11 bases that match TRBD2. Losses at the gene ends were 3 bases for V and 12 bases for J; bases not matched to a gene: 17. The CDR3 is 17 amino acids. Germline loops: CDR1 SGHRS, CDR2 YFSETQ. CDR3 loop: CASSSLPNSGRVLRQFF. CDR3 coding DNA: TGCGCCAGCAGCTCCCTCCCGAATAGCGGGAGGGTACTGAGGCAGTTCTTC. The entire variable domain, with the rest obtained from reference TRBV5-1 and TRBJ2-1, is as follows: KAGVTQTPRYLIKTRGQQVTLSCSPISGHRSVSWYQQTPGQGLQFLFEYFSETQRNKGNFPGRFSGRQFSNSRSEMNVSTLELGDSALYLCASSSLPNSGRVLRQFFGPGTRLTVL.

The rearrangement uses TRBV7-2 and TRBJ2-2; weak D call: TRBD2 (5 bases). Deletions cut 0 bases from V and 6 bases from J, with 11 bases between. The CDR3 consists of 15 residues. Germline CDR1 SGHTA, CDR2 FQGNSA. The CDR3 loop reads CASSLADAEAGELFF. In DNA, the CDR3 is TGTGCCAGCAGCTTAGCGGACGCGGAGGCCGGGGAGCTGTTTTTT. Complete variable domain (other parts from reference TRBV7-2 and TRBJ2-2): GAGVSQSPSNKVTEKGKDVELRCDPISGHTALYWYRQSLGQGLEFLIYFQGNSAPDKSGLPSDRFSAERTGGSVSTLTIQRTQQEDSAVYLCASSLADAEAGELFFGEGSRLTVL.

Many counts were recorded for this clonotype. The rearrangement joins TRBV27 to TRBJ1-1; D gene uncertain. CDR3 length equals 12 residues. CDR1 MNHEY and CDR2 SMNVEV come from the germline V gene (reference sequence). V lost 4 bases and J 11 bases, leaving 14 bases between the germline ends. The CDR3 loop is CASSSEGDEAFF. In DNA form, the CDR3 reads TGTGCCAGCAGTTCAGAGGGTGACGAGGCTTTCTTT.

Many counts were recorded for this clonotype. The V and J genes are TRBV5-1 and TRBJ1-2; D perhaps matches TRBD1 (5 bases). Germline V gives CDR1 SGHRS, CDR2 YFSETQ. The CDR3 contains 12 residues. Trimming pared 3 bases from V and 8 bases from J, leaving 11 bases between. The CDR3 spells CASSSTVDGYTF. Written as DNA, the CDR3 is TGCGCCAGCAGCTCGACAGTAGACGGCTACACCTTC.

This clonotype was detected many times. The gene calls are TRBV28 and TRBJ2-5; D might be TRBD1 (5 bases). The V end was cut by 5 bases, the J end by 4 bases, with 14 bases between. There are 14 residues in the CDR3. Per germline, CDR1 MDHEN and CDR2 SYDVKM. CDR3 region: CASSRADIPETQYF. The DNA of the CDR3 is TGTGCCAGCAGTCGCGCGGACATCCCAGAGACCCAGTACTTC.

This clonotype has a count of ten or more. The rearrangement uses TRBV2 and TRBJ1-5, with D hard to call. Between the trimmed V and J ends, which lost 8 bases and 3 bases, there was a span of 17 bases. CDR3 size: 15 residues. Germline values: CDR1 SNHLY, CDR2 FYNNEI. The CDR3: CASRPREVINQPQHF. The CDR3, as DNA: TGTGCCAGCCGGCCTAGGGAGGTTATCAATCAGCCCCAGCATTTT.

This clonotype was recorded at least ten times. This chain links TRBV10-2 with TRBJ2-5; 8 bases line up with TRBD2. Germline CDR1 reads WSHSY; CDR2 reads SAAADI. The ends lost 3 bases at V and 1 base at J; junction bases unmatched: 4. The CDR3 loop spans 15 amino acids. The CDR3 coding sequence is TGCGCCAGCAGTGATTTACTAGCGGTCCAAGAGACCCAGTACTTC. It translates to CASSDLLAVQETQYF.

This clonotype has ten or more counts. The genes are TRBV6-2 or TRBV6-3 and TRBJ2-4; D remains unclear. This CDR3 is 14 amino acids long. Germline values: CDR1 MNHEY, CDR2 SVGEGT. V shed 6 bases and J shed 0 bases, with 9 bases lying between them. The chain's CDR3 is CASSHSLAKNIQYF. The CDR3 DNA reads as TGTGCCAGCAGCCACTCGCTAGCCAAAAACATTCAGTACTTC.

This clonotype was seen many times. This chain connects TRBV28 to TRBJ1-5; TRBD1 matches at 7 bases. This CDR3 region has 17 residues. The J segment lost 3 bases and the V segment lost 3 bases, leaving 11 bases of the junction unmatched. The germline V gene encodes CDR1 MDHEN and CDR2 SYDVKM. The CDR3 DNA reads TGTGCCAGCAGTTTCTTAAGGGGGCCCGAAGTCAATCAGCCCCAGCATTTT. This encodes CASSFLRGPEVNQPQHF.

This clonotype was recorded at least ten times. The V call is TRBV7-2, the J call TRBJ1-6; 9 nucleotides line up with TRBD1. Germline V gives CDR1 SGHTA, CDR2 FQGNSA. The V segment lost 5 bases and the J segment 10 bases; nucleotides outside the gene matches: 6. The CDR3 totals 14 residues. The CDR3: CASSPQGAWSPLHF. As DNA, the CDR3 is TGTGCCAGCAGCCCACAGGGGGCATGGTCACCCCTCCACTTT.

This clonotype was observed at least ten times. The chain uses TRBV5-1 and TRBJ2-7, with D perhaps matching TRBD1 (5 bases). There are 15 residues in the CDR3. V lost 3 bases to trimming and J lost 2 bases, with 15 bases between them. Germline V gives CDR1 SGHRS, CDR2 YFSETQ. The CDR3 DNA follows: TGCGCCAGCAGCTCCCTCGGACAAGGGGCCTACGAGCAGTACTTC. Translating gives CASSSLGQGAYEQYF.

At least ten counts were recorded for this clonotype. The gene calls are TRBV7-8 and TRBJ2-1, with 9 bases that match TRBD2. The CDR3 is 17 amino acids. In germline, CDR1 is SGHVS, CDR2 FQNEAQ. Germline trimming cut 2 bases from V and 8 bases from J; bases unmatched to any gene: 13. The chain's CDR3 is CASSLTRQGLAFYEQFF. CDR3 coding DNA: TGTGCCAGCAGCTTAACAAGGCAGGGACTAGCATTCTATGAGCAGTTCTTC.

This clonotype was recorded at least ten times. The chain combines TRBV20-1 with TRBJ1-1, with 7 bases matching TRBD1. Germline V lookup: CDR1 DFQATT, CDR2 SNEGSKA (reference sequence). V shed 6 bases, J shed 7 bases, and the junction held 8 bases outside the gene matches. The CDR3 has 12 amino acids. The CDR3 sequence: CSAQGDEFEAFF. DNA for the CDR3: TGCAGTGCCCAGGGGGACGAGTTTGAAGCTTTCTTT.

This clonotype was counted many times. V usage is TRBV4-3 and J usage is TRBJ2-3, with D possibly matching TRBD1 (5 bases). V was shortened by 1 base and J by 2 bases, with 10 bases between the two germline ends. The V gene's germline CDR1 is LGHNA and CDR2 YSLEER. This CDR3 comprises 15 residues. The CDR3 DNA is TGCGCCAGCAGCCAAGCCAGGGCCTACACAGATACGCAGTATTTT. Amino acids: CASSQARAYTDTQYF.

This clonotype was recorded at least ten times. The chain links TRBV6-6 to TRBJ1-4, with D uncertain. Germline CDR1 MNHNY, CDR2 SVGAGI (reference sequence). The ends were cut back, 2 bases at V and 7 bases at J, with 11 bases in the middle. This CDR3 has 14 residues. CDR3 DNA sequence: TGTGCCAGCAGTTACGGACCTCTAACTGAAAAACTGTTTTTT. As protein: CASSYGPLTEKLFF.

In its sample, this clonotype was seen many times. V gene TRBV20-1 combines with J gene TRBJ2-5; TRBD1 matches 7 bases. Germline V gene sequence: CDR1 DFQATT, CDR2 SNEGSKA (reference sequence). V gave up 2 bases and J gave up 1 base; unmatched junction bases: 7. The CDR3 extends over 15 amino acids. CDR3 sequence: CSARRTGDPQETQYF. The DNA of the CDR3 is TGCAGTGCTAGACGCACAGGGGACCCCCAAGAGACCCAGTACTTC.